This paragraph reports one T cell receptor (beta chain). The sample belongs to a study of CD8 T cells in Susac syndrome. The V and J ends lost 6 bases and 1 base respectively, with 15 bases between them. CDR3 size: 14 residues. Germline-derived CDR1 and CDR2 are SQVTM and ANQGSEA. While CD8+ and CD4+ T cells were isolated negatively, TEMRA cells were enriched by FACS. Reverse transcription of roughly 0.45 to 1 ug RNA was performed with random hexamers. Using its own MiXCR run on the immunoSEQ multiplex PCR reads, TCRdb lists one record per CDR3 protein. The sample includes about 120,000 distinct CDR3 sequences, roughly 94% of them seen just once.

The sequence was collected from a human donor with Susac syndrome. Sequencing was carried out using CD8+ T cells from PBMCs. This chain links TRBV29-1 with TRBJ1-1; no definite D call. CDR3 region: CSVPVGSTNTEAFF. Written as DNA, the CDR3 is TGCAGCGTCCCCGTCGGGTCCACGAACACTGAAGCTTTCTTT.